The clone carrying this T cell receptor (beta chain) was observed a few times. This sample stems from a study of blood T cells in healthy people across ages. The CDR3 is 18 residues long. The V gene's germline CDR1 is SGDLS and CDR2 YYNGEE. V lost 4 bases, J lost 4 bases, and 24 bases lay in between. Primed by a sample-barcoded 5' primer and a J-beta primer mix, a second PCR proceeded for 7 to 11 cycles. MiXCR was run by TCRdb on the 5' RACE reads, yielding one entry per CDR3 protein. The sample includes fewer than 2,000,000 distinct CDR3 sequences, about 39% seen only once; the top ten take under 25%.

The chain links TRBV9 to TRBJ2-1; tentatively, D is TRBD2 (6 bases). This clonotype originated in a human donor in good health. Sequenced input: blood. This chain's CDR3 is CASSTLPSAGHPYNEQFF. As DNA, the CDR3 is TGTGCCAGCAGCACCCTCCCCTCAGCGGGTCACCCATACAATGAGCAGTTCTTC.